This TCR beta chain was retrieved from a study of response to subunit inactivated influenza vaccine. Findings of the study overall: There was a suggestion from the authors that each seasonal influenza vaccination recruits few new T cells.

Details on this clonotype: Its cognate antigen is unknown.

TCRdb re-analysed the RT-PCR reads in MiXCR, keeping a single row per CDR3 protein. The sample has fewer than 350,000 distinct CDR3 sequences; 21% are singletons. Material: PBMCs from blood, obtained about 20 months after vaccination. The TCR originated in a man between 50 and 69 years old who received an inactivated influenza vaccine.

CDR3: CASSSQGVGELFF. CDR3 coding DNA: TGTGCCAGCAGTTCTCAGGGCGTTGGGGAGCTGTTTTTT. The V gene is TRBV6-2 or TRBV6-3, the J gene TRBJ2-2; possible D gene TRBD1, 5 bases. Germline lookup yields CDR1 MNHEY and CDR2 SVGEGT. V was shortened by 4 bases and J by 8 bases, with 11 bases between the two germline ends. The CDR3 consists of 13 residues.